These 10 T cell receptor beta chains originate from one sample sequenced in a study of CD8+CD57+ T cells in acquired aplastic anemia listed by TCRdb under 2018. Flow cytometry had shown CD8+CD57+ cell expansion in the patients selected for sequencing. The sequencing machine was an Illumina HiSeq 2000. Genomic DNA served as template for TCR beta VDJ combination and CDR3 sequence profiling. Clones were called with MiXCR by TCRdb after fastp trimmed the public reads at Q25, and only in-frame beta chains were retained. Rows with a matching CDR3 protein are joined into one entry that keeps the most common DNA and genes. The table for this sample lists 200,000 or so distinct CDR3 sequences; around three fifths of them were counted only once. Roughly 53% of the sample goes to the ten largest clones. Material: sorted CD4+, CD8+, or CD8+CD57+ T cells (not recorded which) from PBMCs. The receptors here all came from a human donor with aplastic anemia.

J is TRBJ1-1 and V is TRBV6-5; D may be TRBD1 (5 bases). The germline V and J ends were trimmed by 1 base and 4 bases, with 13 bases remaining between them. This CDR3 spans 15 amino acids. Germline loops: CDR1 MNHEY, CDR2 SVGAGI. CDR3 sequence reads: CASSYYRGGITEAFF. CDR3 nucleotide sequence: TGTGCCAGCAGTTACTACCGGGGCGGGATCACTGAAGCTTTCTTT.

The V gene is TRBV19, the J gene TRBJ1-1; D not certain. Germline lookup yields CDR1 LNHDA and CDR2 SQIVND (reference sequence). This CDR3 spans 17 amino acids. V gave up 3 bases and J gave up 6 bases, with 23 bases separating them. The CDR3 loop reads CASSMVGREPFLPEAFF. The CDR3, as DNA: TGTGCCAGTAGTATGGTAGGCCGGGAACCTTTTTTGCCTGAAGCTTTCTTT.

In this sample, this clonotype turned up once. The chain joins TRBV9 to TRBJ1-6; D may be TRBD1 (6 bases). The CDR3 is 14 amino acids. V was cut by 3 bases and J by 9 bases, with 13 bases left in between. The germline CDR1 and CDR2 sequences are SGDLS and YYNGEE. This CDR3 reads CASSAQGEGSPLHF. The DNA for the CDR3 is TGTGCCAGCAGCGCACAGGGCGAAGGTTCACCCCTCCACTTT.

The chain links TRBV19 to TRBJ2-6; D may be TRBD1 or TRBD2 (6 bases each). This CDR3 has 16 residues. Per germline, CDR1 LNHDA and CDR2 SQIVND (reference sequence). V lost 5 bases and J 1 base, leaving 12 bases between the germline ends. This CDR3 reads CASSVRGGSGANVLTF. Written as DNA, the CDR3 is TGTGCCAGTAGTGTCAGGGGAGGTTCTGGGGCCAACGTCCTGACTTTC.

This clonotype occurred many times. This rearrangement joins TRBV7-9 to TRBJ1-2; D is perhaps TRBD1 (6 bases). The V gene's germline CDR1 is SEHNR and CDR2 FQNEAQ (reference sequence). Between the trimmed V and J ends, which lost 5 bases and 7 bases, there was a span of 14 bases. There are 13 residues in the CDR3. CDR3 sequence reads: CASSPPSGVGYTF. CDR3 DNA sequence: TGTGCCAGCAGCCCTCCCTCAGGGGTTGGCTACACCTTC.

This chain uses TRBV20-1 with TRBJ2-1, with no clear D. Germline values: CDR1 DFQATT, CDR2 SNEGSKA (reference sequence). V dropped 8 bases and J dropped 5 bases, with 10 bases sitting between them. This CDR3 comprises 11 residues. This CDR3 is CSPESHNEQFF. CDR3 coding DNA: TGCAGTCCGGAGAGCCACAATGAGCAGTTCTTC.

This clonotype occurred once. A junction boundary mismatches the germline segment, possibly from a read error. This chain links TRBV20-1 with TRBJ2-1; 10 bases map to TRBD2. The CDR3 extends over 14 amino acids. Germline CDR1 is DFQATT and CDR2 is SNEGSKA (reference sequence). CDR3 amino acids: CSARERGGTYEQFF. CDR3 bases: TGCAGTGCAAGAGAGCGGGGGGGAACCTACGAGCAGTTCTTC.

This clonotype was seen once. DNA for the CDR3: TGTGCCAGCAGCACAGCAGGGGCTGGAAACACCATATATTTT. Protein: CASSTAGAGNTIYF. The chain is built from TRBV7-2 and TRBJ1-3; tentatively, D is TRBD1 (6 bases). CDR1 is SGHTA, CDR2 FQGNSA, per germline. Trimming took off 5 bases at V and 2 bases at J, with 10 bases between the two ends. The CDR3 totals 14 residues.

The chain has TRBV10-3 and TRBJ2-2; D uncertain. Trimming shortened V by 3 bases and J by 2 bases, and 1 base separated the two germline ends. The germline CDR1 and CDR2 sequences are ENHRY and SYGVKD. This CDR3 has 12 amino acids. The chain's CDR3 is CAISENTGELFF. The CDR3 region has the DNA TGTGCCATCAGTGAAAACACCGGGGAGCTGTTTTTT.

The chain carries TRBV19 and TRBJ2-7, with D perhaps given as TRBD1 or TRBD2 (5 bases each). V lost 11 bases, J lost 3 bases, and 14 bases lay in between. The length of the CDR3 is 12 residues. Germline V lookup: CDR1 LNHDA, CDR2 SQIVND (reference sequence). CDR3 region: CASSGTIYEQYF. In DNA, the CDR3 is TGTGCCTCCTCCGGGACGATCTACGAGCAGTACTTC.